The sequence of this TCR beta chain was determined in a study of cytomegalovirus exposure and HLA in healthy donors. This CDR3 comprises 19 residues. Trimming removed 3 bases at V and 2 bases at J, with 22 bases between. The germline V gene encodes CDR1 MGHRA and CDR2 YSYEKL. 13 Jbeta primers and 60 Vbeta primers were used for the PCR. Clones were sequenced by immunoSEQ multiplex PCR, and TCRdb holds only the in-frame ones, with some missing. The top ten clones hold about 6.8% of a sample with fewer than 130,000 clones, around 85% of them seen once. This clone has only one observation. The rearrangement joins TRBV4-1 to TRBJ2-2; perhaps TRBD2 as D (7 bases). Sample: PBMCs. This receptor was taken from a man under 40 in good health and CMV-seropositive. CDR3 nucleotides: TGCGCCAGCAGCCATCCATCCCTCGGCCGGGGGGCAAACACCGGGGAGCTGTTTTTT. It codes for CASSHPSLGRGANTGELFF.